These 2 T cell receptor beta chains were sequenced from one sample in a study of blood T cell repertoires in COVID-19. TCRdb keeps only in-frame clones here, not all; method: immunoSEQ multiplex PCR. The profile covers more than 200,000 clones, with 70% to 85% appearing a single time and approximately 4% taken by the ten largest. The source material was peripheral blood. The receptors here all came from a woman aged 40 to 50 with active or convalescent COVID-19.

J is TRBJ1-4 and V is TRBV25-1; D may be TRBD1 (5 bases). V lost 6 bases and J lost 8, with 13 bases in between. The CDR3 has 13 amino acids. Germline CDR1 and CDR2: MGHDK and SYGVNS. As DNA, the CDR3 is TGTGCCAGCAGCCAAGGACACCTCGAAAAACTGTTTTTT. Protein sequence: CASSQGHLEKLFF.

This clone was seen once. This sequence joins TRBV5-5 and TRBJ2-1, with D possibly being TRBD2 (6 bases). The CDR3 covers 15 residues. V shed 3 bases and J shed 3 bases, with 13 bases lying between them. The germline gives CDR1 SGHKS, CDR2 YYEKEE (reference sequence). CDR3 protein: CASSSTADYYNEQFF. CDR3 DNA sequence: TGTGCCAGCAGCTCGACGGCGGACTACTACAATGAGCAGTTCTTC. Full variable domain (missing parts from reference TRBV5-5 and TRBJ2-1): DAGVTQSPTHLIKTRGQQVTLRCSPISGHKSVSWYQQVLGQGPQFIFQYYEKEERGRGNFPDRFSARQFPNYSSELNVNALLLGDSALYLCASSSTADYYNEQFFGPGTRLTVL.